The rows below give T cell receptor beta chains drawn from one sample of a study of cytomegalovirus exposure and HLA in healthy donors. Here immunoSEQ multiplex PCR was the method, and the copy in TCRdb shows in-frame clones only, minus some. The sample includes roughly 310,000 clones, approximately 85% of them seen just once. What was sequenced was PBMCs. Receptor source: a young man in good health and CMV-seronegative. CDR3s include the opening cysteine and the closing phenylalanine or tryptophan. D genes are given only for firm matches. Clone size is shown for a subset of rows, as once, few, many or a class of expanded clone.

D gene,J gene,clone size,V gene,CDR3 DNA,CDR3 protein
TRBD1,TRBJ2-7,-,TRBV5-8,TGTGCCAGCAGCTTGAGGGTTCAGGGGGCACAGTACTTC,CASSLRVQGAQYF
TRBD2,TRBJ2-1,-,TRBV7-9,TGTGCCAGCAGTTATCTAGCGGCGTCCTACAATGAGCAGTTCTTC,CASSYLAASYNEQFF
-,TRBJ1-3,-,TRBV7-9,TGTGCCAGCAGCTTAGGATTCTTACTCGGTGGAAACACCATATATTTT,CASSLGFLLGGNTIYF
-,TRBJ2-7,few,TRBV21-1,TGTGCCAGCAGCAGGCCCCGGGACAGGGAAATTGTCGAGCAGTACTTC,CASSRPRDREIVEQYF
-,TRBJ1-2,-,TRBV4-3,TGCGCCAGCAGCCAAGGTCTTAACCGGGACACCAATGGCTACACCTTC,CASSQGLNRDTNGYTF
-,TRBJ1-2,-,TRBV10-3,TGTGCCATCAGTACCGAAGCGTCCATTGGCTACACCTTC,CAISTEASIGYTF
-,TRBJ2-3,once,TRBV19,TGTGCCAGTAGTGGGGCAGGGGATATAGATACGCAGTATTTT,CASSGAGDIDTQYF
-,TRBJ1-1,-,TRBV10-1,TGCGCCAGCAGTTTGGGGGGGTTAAACACTGAAGCTTTCTTT,CASSLGGLNTEAFF
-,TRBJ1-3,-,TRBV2,TGTGCCAGCAGTGACACGGCTGGAAACACCATATATTTT,CASSDTAGNTIYF
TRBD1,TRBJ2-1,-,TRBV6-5,TGTGCCAGCAGTAAGGACAGGGGGCTAAGTAATGAGCAGTTCTTC,CASSKDRGLSNEQFF
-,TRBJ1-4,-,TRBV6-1,TGTGCCAGCCTCTTGGGGAGAAAACTGTTTTTT,CASLLGRKLFF
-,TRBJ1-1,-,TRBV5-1,TGCGCCAGCAGCGGAGGAGGGGTCAACACTGAAGCTTTCTTT,CASSGGGVNTEAFF
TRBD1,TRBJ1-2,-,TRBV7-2,TGTGCCAGCAGCTTGTCTACATACAGGGGAGTTTATGGCTACACCTTC,CASSLSTYRGVYGYTF
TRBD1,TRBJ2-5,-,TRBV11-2,TGTGCCAGCAGCCCGACGACAGGGACACGACAAGAGACCCAGTACTTC,CASSPTTGTRQETQYF
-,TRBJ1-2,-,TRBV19,TGTGCCAGTAGTAATACCGGGACATTACGTTATGGCTACACCTTC,CASSNTGTLRYGYTF
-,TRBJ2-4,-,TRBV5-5,TGTGCCAGCAGCTTGGGAGCCGTCCCGAACATTCAGTACTTC,CASSLGAVPNIQYF
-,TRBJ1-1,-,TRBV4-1,TGCGCCAGCAGCCCCCTAAGTCAGCCGGACTACATGAACACTGAAGCTTTCTTT,CASSPLSQPDYMNTEAFF
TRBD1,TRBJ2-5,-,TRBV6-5,TGTGCCAGCAGTAGGACAGGGAGAGAGACCCAGTACTTC,CASSRTGRETQYF
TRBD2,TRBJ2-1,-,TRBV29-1,TGCAGCGTTGGGGGCGGCGGGGGGACATACAATGAGCAGTTCTTC,CSVGGGGGTYNEQFF
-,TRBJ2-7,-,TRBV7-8,TGTGCCAGCAGCTTAGTTGAAGCAGGGACCTACGAGCAGTACTTC,CASSLVEAGTYEQYF
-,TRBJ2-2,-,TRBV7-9,TGTGCTGGGATGGACAGAGTCAACACCGGGGAGCTGTTTTTT,CAGMDRVNTGELFF
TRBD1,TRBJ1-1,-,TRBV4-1,TGCGCCAGCAGCCGATCATACAGGGGGACCGTCTTCTCGACTGAAGCTTTCTTT,CASSRSYRGTVFSTEAFF
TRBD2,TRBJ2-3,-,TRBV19,TGTGCCAGTAGTATTGACTGGCGGGGGGCGCCAGATACGCAGTATTTT,CASSIDWRGAPDTQYF
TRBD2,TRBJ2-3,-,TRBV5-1,TGCGCCAGCAGCTTGTCTAGCGGGGGTAGCTTCTATACGCAGTATTTT,CASSLSSGGSFYTQYF
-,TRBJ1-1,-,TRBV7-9,TGTGCCAGCAGCTTAGGCCCCCCGGGGGCTGAAGCTTTCTTT,CASSLGPPGAEAFF
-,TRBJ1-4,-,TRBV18,TGTGCCAGCTCACCCCTCGGGACGCAGGGGATTGGTGAAAAACTGTTTTTT,CASSPLGTQGIGEKLFF
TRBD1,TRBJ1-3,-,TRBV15,TGTGCCACCATGGGACAGGGGGGAAGAGGAAACACCATATATTTT,CATMGQGGRGNTIYF